This T cell receptor beta chain was captured in a study of cytomegalovirus exposure and HLA in healthy donors. Study at large: Within an early data release were approximately 85 million unique TCRs drawn from HLA-typed donors. Study conclusions and caveats: The number of N-insertions in an Asian-associated ancestry cluster was reportedly below the 666-donor mean in a later analysis. It is likely that the observed cluster of highly shared sequence variants was a sequencing artifact. TCR beta chains numbering some 150 were designated cytomegalovirus-associated.

On this clone itself: Its specificity is unknown.

PCR was performed using 60 Vbeta and 13 Jbeta primers. The method was immunoSEQ multiplex PCR; TCRdb's version includes in-frame clones alone and lacks a portion of them. This table has 150,000 to 180,000 clones, about 84% appearing once. CDR1 KGHSH and CDR2 LQKENI come from the germline V gene. This CDR3 is built from 15 residues. V was cut by 3 bases and J by 2 bases, with 13 bases left in between. The chain combines TRBV18 with TRBJ1-2, with TRBD1 as a possible D gene (6 bases). Specimen: PBMCs. The TCR was taken from a woman in her 40s in good health and CMV-seropositive. As DNA, the CDR3 is TGTGCCAGCTCACCCCGGGCAGGGGAAAACTATGGCTACACCTTC. Translated: CASSPRAGENYGYTF.